This section outlines one T cell receptor beta chain sequence together with its context. The antigen remains undetermined. The CDR3 loop spans 15 amino acids. V was pared by 4 bases and J by 0 bases, with 12 bases between. Germline V CDR1 and CDR2: SGHTA, FQGNSA. The data are from a study of blood T cells in healthy people across ages. Findings of the study overall: Observed TCR beta diversity per million T cells went down as age went up. This fall followed a roughly linear course with age.

Together with a sample-barcoded 5' primer, a J-beta primer mix was included in a second PCR lasting about 6 to 11 cycles. MiXCR, applied by TCRdb to the 5' RACE reads, yields one record per CDR3 protein. The sample holds about 1.4 million distinct CDR3 sequences, 55% to 75% seen once. The chain joins TRBV7-2 to TRBJ1-2, with unresolved D. Sequences were obtained from blood. The sequence derives from a young man in good health. The CDR3 is CASSSWPGPNYGYTF. For the CDR3, the DNA is TGTGCCAGCAGCTCGTGGCCAGGCCCTAACTATGGCTACACCTTC.